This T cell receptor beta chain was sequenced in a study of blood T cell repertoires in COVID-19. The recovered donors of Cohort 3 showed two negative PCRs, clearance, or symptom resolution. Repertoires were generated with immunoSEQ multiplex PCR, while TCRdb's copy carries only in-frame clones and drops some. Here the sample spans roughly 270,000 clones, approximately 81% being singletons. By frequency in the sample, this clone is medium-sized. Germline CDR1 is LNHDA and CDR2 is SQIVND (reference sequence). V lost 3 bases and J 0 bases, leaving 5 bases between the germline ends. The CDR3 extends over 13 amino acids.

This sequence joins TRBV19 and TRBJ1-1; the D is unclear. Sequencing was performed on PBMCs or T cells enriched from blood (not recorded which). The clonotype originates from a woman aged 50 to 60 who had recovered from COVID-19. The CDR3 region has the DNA TGTGCCAGTAGTATGCAGATGAACACTGAAGCTTTCTTT. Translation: CASSMQMNTEAFF.